Presented here are 13 T cell receptor beta chains from one specimen sequenced in a study of PD-L1 blockade in urothelial cancer. Specified time point: peripheral blood 6 weeks after treatment start. Repertoires were generated with immunoSEQ multiplex PCR, while TCRdb's copy carries only in-frame clones and drops some. The repertoire has around 46,000 clones, roughly four fifths of them found once; the top ten carry 13%. The sample consisted of PBMCs, taken around atezolizumab (anti-PD-L1) treatment. Source of these receptors: a man aged 55 to 70 with urothelial cancer.

The chain joins TRBV27 to TRBJ2-1, with 7 bases aligning to TRBD2. V was clipped by 0 bases and J by 2 bases; unmatched bases: 4. Per germline, CDR1 MNHEY and CDR2 SMNVEV (reference sequence). The length of the CDR3 is 16 residues. CDR3 sequence: CASSLSGGGTYNEQFF. Written as DNA, the CDR3 is TGTGCCAGCAGTTTATCGGGGGGGGGAACCTACAATGAGCAGTTCTTC.

The chain combines TRBV18 with TRBJ2-1, with a possible D match to TRBD2 (6 bases). Germline loops: CDR1 KGHSH, CDR2 LQKENI. This CDR3 has 15 amino acids. Deletions cut 3 bases from V and 0 bases from J, with 9 bases between. CDR3 nucleotide sequence: TGTGCCAGCTCACCGGGGCGGGGCTCCTACAATGAGCAGTTCTTC. Translated, it gives CASSPGRGSYNEQFF.

V gene TRBV18 combines with J gene TRBJ1-1; the D is unclear. There are 13 residues in the CDR3. Trimming took 5 bases from V and 4 from J, leaving 11 bases between them. Germline V CDR1 and CDR2: KGHSH, LQKENI. The CDR3 DNA sequence: TGTGCCAGCTCAACCTCTGGGAGCACTGAAGCTTTCTTT. Translated, it gives CASSTSGSTEAFF.

This clone was seen a few times. The chain recombines TRBV30 with TRBJ1-1; D call uncertain. The germline gives CDR1 GTSNPN, CDR2 SVGIG (reference sequence). CDR3 length: 11 residues. Trimming took off 0 bases at V and 10 bases at J, with 9 bases between the two ends. Here the CDR3 reads CAWSVLRGAFF. The CDR3 nucleotides read TGTGCCTGGAGTGTACTCCGGGGAGCTTTCTTT.

This clone was found once. V usage is TRBV10-3 and J usage is TRBJ2-1; tentatively, D is TRBD2 (6 bases). CDR1 ENHRY and CDR2 SYGVKD come from the germline V gene. The V end was cut by 7 bases, the J end by 1 base, with 11 bases between. CDR3 length equals 14 residues. The CDR3 spells CAIMAGTSYNEQFF. CDR3 nucleotides: TGTGCCATCATGGCGGGAACATCCTACAATGAGCAGTTCTTC.

V usage is TRBV7-9 and J usage is TRBJ2-5; possible D gene TRBD1, 6 bases. V dropped 5 bases and J dropped 10 bases, with 14 bases sitting between them. CDR1 is SEHNR, CDR2 FQNEAQ, per germline (reference sequence). This CDR3 has 12 residues. This CDR3 reads CASSLDSGVQYF. The CDR3 DNA follows: TGTGCCAGCAGCCTGGACAGTGGGGTCCAGTACTTC.

The chain recombines TRBV10-2 with TRBJ1-2; no clear D. Trimming left V 0 bases short and J 4 bases short, with 27 bases between. Germline values: CDR1 WSHSY, CDR2 SAAADI. The length of the CDR3 is 20 residues. CDR3 loop: CASSESENPVRRGYGYGYTF. CDR3 DNA: TGCGCCAGCAGTGAGTCTGAAAATCCCGTCAGGCGTGGCTATGGCTATGGCTACACCTTC.

This chain links TRBV5-1 with TRBJ2-1, with 9 bases fitting TRBD2. The CDR3 consists of 14 residues. J gave up 7 bases and V 4 bases, and 6 bases lay outside the gene matches. The germline V gene has CDR1 SGHRS and CDR2 YFSETQ. Written as DNA, the CDR3 is TGCGCCAGCAGCCCGATCAGCGGGGGGAATGAGCAGTTCTTC. This codes for CASSPISGGNEQFF.

The J gene is TRBJ2-5, the V gene TRBV18, with D perhaps matching TRBD1 (5 bases). The germline CDR1 and CDR2 sequences are KGHSH and LQKENI. Trimming took 2 bases from V and 5 from J, leaving 9 bases between them. CDR3 length equals 13 residues. In DNA form, the CDR3 reads TGTGCCAGCTCACCAGGGGCCAGGGAGACCCAGTACTTC. Protein: CASSPGARETQYF.

The rearrangement uses TRBV11-1 and TRBJ2-2; possible D gene TRBD2, 6 bases. The CDR3 is 15 amino acids. Germline assignment: CDR1 SGHAT and CDR2 FQDESV (reference sequence). Trimming took off 3 bases at V and 4 bases at J, with 12 bases between the two ends. DNA for the CDR3: TGTGCCAGCAGCTTCTTAGCGGACGGCACCGGGGAGCTGTTTTTT. Its translation: CASSFLADGTGELFF.

The gene calls are TRBV7-9 and TRBJ2-5; TRBD1 is a possible D gene (5 bases). V was pared by 11 bases and J by 7 bases, with 20 bases between. This CDR3 is built from 13 residues. The germline V gene has CDR1 SEHNR and CDR2 FQNEAQ (reference sequence). The CDR3 nucleotides read TGTGCCGGGGCCAAACCCTTAAGTGTGACCCAGTACTTC. Residues: CAGAKPLSVTQYF. Together with reference TRBV7-9 and TRBJ2-5, the CDR3 gives the full variable domain: DTGVSQNPRHKITKRGQNVTFRCDPISEHNRLYWYRQTLGQGPEFLTYFQNEAQLEKSRLLSDRFSAERPKGSFSTLEIQRTEQGDSAMYLCAGAKPLSVTQYFGPGTRLLVL.

This chain uses TRBV21-1 with TRBJ1-1; the table calls TRBD1, which could not be checked here. TRBV21-1 represents a pseudogene. The CDR3 consists of 21 residues. In DNA form, the CDR3 reads TGTGCCAGCAGCATAAGGGGTACTGATGGACAGGGTCCCCCCATGAACACTGAAGCTTTCTTT. Its protein product is CASSIRGTDGQGPPMNTEAFF.

This clone was counted a few times. The chain carries TRBV7-9 and TRBJ1-1; D is ambiguous. Germline CDR1 and CDR2: SEHNR and FQNEAQ (reference sequence). V was pared by 6 bases and J by 1 base, with 12 bases between. The CDR3 contains 14 residues. The CDR3 spells CASSSSGQNTEAFF. CDR3 coding DNA: TGTGCCAGCAGTTCCAGTGGGCAGAACACTGAAGCTTTCTTT.